This T cell receptor (beta chain) was recorded in a study of T cell repertoires in cytomegalovirus infection. Background on the study: Epitope selection comprised recently identified HLA-C-restricted CMV epitopes and well-studied HLA-B-restricted CMV epitopes. The public TCR beta signatures pointed to both CMV infection and matching HLA type. General observations from the study: Totalled public TCR beta family frequency picked out people who carried CMV plus the relevant HLA. Ex vivo responses were dominated by HLA-C-restricted CMV-specific TCR beta clonotypes.

The CDR3 consists of 14 residues. Germline V lookup: CDR1 MDHEN, CDR2 SYDVKM. V dropped 5 bases and J dropped 6 bases, with 13 bases sitting between them. The sample holds a few counts of this clonotype. Its antigen is as yet unknown. Using its own MiXCR run on the reads, TCRdb lists one record per CDR3 protein. Among around 230,000 distinct CDR3 sequences listed, around 35% were seen once. This rearrangement joins TRBV28 to TRBJ2-2; the D gene is possibly TRBD2 (6 bases). The material was CD8+ T cells from cultured PBMCs, obtained from culture after CMV antigen stimulation. The TCR originated in a human donor in good health (CMV status not recorded). Some clones in this sample may be carry-over from other donors' samples. CDR3 bases: TGTGCCAGCAGTCTCCGACGGGAGCCCGGGGAGCTGTTTTTT. Residues: CASSLRREPGELFF.